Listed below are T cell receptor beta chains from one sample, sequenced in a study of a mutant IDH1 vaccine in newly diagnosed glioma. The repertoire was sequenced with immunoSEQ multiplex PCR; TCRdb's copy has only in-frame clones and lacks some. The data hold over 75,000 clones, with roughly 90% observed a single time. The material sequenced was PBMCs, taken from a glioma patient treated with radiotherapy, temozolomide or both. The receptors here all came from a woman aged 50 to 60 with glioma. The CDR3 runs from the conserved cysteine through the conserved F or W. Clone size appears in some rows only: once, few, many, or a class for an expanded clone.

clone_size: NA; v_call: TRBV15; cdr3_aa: CATSTRGQGIWQPQHF
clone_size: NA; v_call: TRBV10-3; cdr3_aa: CAISEPWGGAYSGANVLTF
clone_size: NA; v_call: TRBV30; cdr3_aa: CAWSGGWGYTF
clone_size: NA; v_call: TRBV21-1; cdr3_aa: CASSKVQTGKAGELFF
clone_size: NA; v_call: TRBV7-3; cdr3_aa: CASSPGGPTDTQYF
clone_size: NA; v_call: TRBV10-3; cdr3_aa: CAISESGRKETQYF
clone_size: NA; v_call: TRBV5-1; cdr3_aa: CASSPDPGMKETQYF
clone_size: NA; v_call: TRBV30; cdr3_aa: CAWSEWGTGELFF
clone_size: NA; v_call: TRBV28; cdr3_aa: CASSLPGFSGNTIYF
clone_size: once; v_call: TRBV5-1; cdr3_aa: CASSPGLAGVQSNEQFF
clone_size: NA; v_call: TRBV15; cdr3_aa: CATSRDPRQVSKFGGANVLTF
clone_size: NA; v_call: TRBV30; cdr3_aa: CASREILRDNEQFF
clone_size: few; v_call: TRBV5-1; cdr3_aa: CASRPGEGGYTF
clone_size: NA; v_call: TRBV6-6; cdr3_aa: CASSPPSTEAFF
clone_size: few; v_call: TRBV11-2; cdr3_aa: CASSIGQGAETQYF
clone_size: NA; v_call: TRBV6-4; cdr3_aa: CASSEQGHNQPQHF
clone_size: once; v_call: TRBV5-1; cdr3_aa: CASSLEAHEQYF
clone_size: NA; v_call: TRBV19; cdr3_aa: CASRDPRGFPSTDTQYF
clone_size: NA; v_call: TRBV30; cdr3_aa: CAWSRDFAYEQYF
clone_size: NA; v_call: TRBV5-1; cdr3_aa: CASSPARAGGWSSYNEQFF
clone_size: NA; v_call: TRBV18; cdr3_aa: CASSPPGSIASGNTIYF
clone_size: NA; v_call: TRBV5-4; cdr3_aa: CASSSRGGYTF
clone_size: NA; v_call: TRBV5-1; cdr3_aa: CASSSRTSQQETQYF
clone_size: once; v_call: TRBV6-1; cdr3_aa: CASSESGGHEQYF
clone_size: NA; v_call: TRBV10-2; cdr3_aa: CATVGTEAFF
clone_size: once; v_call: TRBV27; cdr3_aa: CASSLVGRGWETQYF
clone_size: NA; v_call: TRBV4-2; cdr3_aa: CASSLRGGRRSTDTQYF
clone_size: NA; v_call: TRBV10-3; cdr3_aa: CAISESTGIETQYF
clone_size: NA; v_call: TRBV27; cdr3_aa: CASSLSAGLNTEAFF
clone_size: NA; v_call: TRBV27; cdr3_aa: CASRERSSSYEQYF
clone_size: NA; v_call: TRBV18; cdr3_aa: CASSLLSGGSSYEQYF
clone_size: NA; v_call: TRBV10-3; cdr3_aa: CAIGTDSYEQYF
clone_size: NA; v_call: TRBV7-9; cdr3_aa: CASSLGHAFNEQFF
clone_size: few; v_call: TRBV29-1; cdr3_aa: CSALPSGTGRGEAFF
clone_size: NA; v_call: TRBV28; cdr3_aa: CASSFGDSRYEQYF
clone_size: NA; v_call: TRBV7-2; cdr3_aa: CASSLVGSSYNEQFF
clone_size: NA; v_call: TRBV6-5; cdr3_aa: CASSYSRLNTEAFF
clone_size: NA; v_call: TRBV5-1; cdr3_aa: CASSTGQRSYEQYF
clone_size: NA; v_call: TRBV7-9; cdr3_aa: CASSGQGLLSYEQYF
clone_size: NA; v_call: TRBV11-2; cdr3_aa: CASSLAYEQYF
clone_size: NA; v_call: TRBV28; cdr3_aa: CASTKDYQPQHF
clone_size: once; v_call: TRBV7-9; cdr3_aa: CASSESQWSGYTF
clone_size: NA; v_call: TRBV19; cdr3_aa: CASTEIRTGRITEAFF
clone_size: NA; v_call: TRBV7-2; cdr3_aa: CASSRDRLYEQYF
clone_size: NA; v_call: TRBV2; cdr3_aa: CASSPRLGNTGELFF
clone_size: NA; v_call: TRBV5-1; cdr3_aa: CASSSWLQGPTDTQYF
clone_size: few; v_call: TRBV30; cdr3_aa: CAWREGDRENTEAFF
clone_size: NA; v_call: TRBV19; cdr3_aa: CASRPIRGGTREKLFF
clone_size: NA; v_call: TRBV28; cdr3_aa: CASSFGLAGAYEQYF
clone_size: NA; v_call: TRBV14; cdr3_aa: CASSPTTAPNYGYTF